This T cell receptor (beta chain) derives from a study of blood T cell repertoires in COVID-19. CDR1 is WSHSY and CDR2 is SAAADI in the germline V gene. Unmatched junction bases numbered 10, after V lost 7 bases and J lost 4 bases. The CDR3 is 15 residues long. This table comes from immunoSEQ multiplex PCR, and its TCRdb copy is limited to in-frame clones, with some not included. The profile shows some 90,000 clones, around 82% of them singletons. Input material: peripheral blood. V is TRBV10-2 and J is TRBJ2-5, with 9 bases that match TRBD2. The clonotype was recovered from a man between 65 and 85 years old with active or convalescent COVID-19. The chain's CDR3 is CASTSTGTSRETQYF. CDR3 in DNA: TGCGCCAGCACATCCACCGGGACTAGCAGAGAGACCCAGTACTTC.